The sequence of this T cell receptor (beta chain) was determined in a study of CD8 T cells in ankylosing spondylitis. This clonotype was found many times. No antigen is known for it. Libraries of TCR beta came from quantitative 5'-RACE with molecular barcodes. TCRdb passed the 5' RACE reads through MiXCR, listing each CDR3 protein once. Of 100,000 to 150,000 distinct CDR3 sequences listed, around 10% are singletons. Study-wide results and caveats: In the blood and synovial fluid of reactive arthritis, some motif variants had been previously reported. Significant enrichment of disease-linked clones was reportedly seen in matched ankylosing spondylitis synovial fluid. Clones that were linked to disease were CD8+ and were relatively rare in peripheral blood.

V was shortened by 7 bases and J by 2 bases, with 15 bases between the two germline ends. There are 14 residues in the CDR3. The V gene's germline CDR1 is SEHNR and CDR2 FQNEAQ (reference sequence). Sequenced material: blood, either unsorted or a sorted T cell fraction (not recorded which). This sequence originates from a female donor with ankylosing spondylitis or in good health (not recorded which). The V and J genes are TRBV7-9 and TRBJ2-7; D is undetermined. The CDR3 DNA sequence: TGTGCCAGCACCGCCCCCCGAGGACCCTACGAGCAGTACTTC. It is translated as CASTAPRGPYEQYF. The whole variable domain, remainder taken from reference TRBV7-9 and TRBJ2-7, is DTGVSQNPRHKITKRGQNVTFRCDPISEHNRLYWYRQTLGQGPEFLTYFQNEAQLEKSRLLSDRFSAERPKGSFSTLEIQRTEQGDSAMYLCASTAPRGPYEQYFGPGTRLTVT.